A selection of T cell receptor beta chains follows, all from one sample in a study of cytomegalovirus exposure and HLA in healthy donors. Produced via immunoSEQ multiplex PCR; TCRdb's table is partial and in-frame only. The data contain 150,000 to 200,000 clones, more than 70% of them singletons. Sequences were obtained from PBMCs. The receptors shown here come from a man between 18 and 35 years old in good health and CMV-seronegative. The CDR3 runs from the conserved cysteine through the conserved F or W. D genes are given only for firm matches. Some rows have no size entry. The others give once, few or many, or a class for an expanded clone.

TRBV11-3	TRBJ2-1	NA	NA	CASSLGREIDEQFF	TGTGCCAGCAGCTTAGGCAGGGAAATCGATGAGCAGTTCTTC
TRBV6-6	TRBJ1-5	NA	NA	CASRTRGSGNQPQHF	TGTGCCAGCAGAACCAGGGGATCGGGCAATCAGCCCCAGCATTTT
TRBV5-1	TRBJ1-6	NA	NA	CASSQTTGGRDSPLHF	TGCGCCAGCAGCCAGACTACGGGAGGTCGGGATTCACCCCTCCACTTT
TRBV7-9	TRBJ1-2	TRBD1	NA	CASSSTRNRGRLLYGYTF	TGTGCCAGCAGTTCGACACGAAACAGGGGGCGCTTACTATATGGCTACACCTTC
TRBV6-1	TRBJ1-3	NA	NA	CASSEFGEIGNTIYF	TGTGCCAGCAGTGAATTCGGGGAAATCGGAAACACCATATATTTT
TRBV7-9	TRBJ1-1	TRBD1	NA	CASSLGTGAARLEDEAFF	TGTGCCAGCAGCTTAGGGACAGGGGCCGCCAGACTAGAAGATGAAGCTTTCTTT
TRBV5-1	TRBJ2-1	TRBD2	NA	CASSPSSGTRNEQFF	TGCGCCAGCAGCCCATCTAGCGGGACGAGGAATGAGCAGTTCTTC
TRBV28	TRBJ1-4	TRBD1	NA	CASSPWTGRSIEVQEKLFF	TGTGCCAGCAGTCCGTGGACAGGGAGATCAATTGAAGTTCAGGAAAAACTGTTTTTT
TRBV7-9	TRBJ2-2	NA	NA	CASSPDLNTGELFF	TGTGCCAGCAGCCCGGACTTGAACACCGGGGAGCTGTTTTTT
TRBV28	TRBJ2-2	TRBD2	NA	CASSAPGGTGELFF	TGTGCCAGCAGTGCGCCCGGGGGGACCGGGGAGCTGTTTTTT
TRBV19	TRBJ1-2	TRBD1	once	CASSTGGNGYTF	TGTGCCAGTAGTACAGGGGGCAATGGCTACACCTTC
TRBV6-1	TRBJ2-7	TRBD2	NA	CASSEGASGRYEQYF	TGTGCCAGCAGTGAAGGGGCTAGCGGGAGGTACGAGCAGTACTTC
TRBV7-2	TRBJ1-3	NA	NA	CASSLDTVSGNTIYF	TGTGCCAGCAGCTTAGATACAGTCTCTGGAAACACCATATATTTT
TRBV10-2	TRBJ2-7	TRBD2	NA	CASSKATSGLYEQYF	TGCGCCAGCAGTAAGGCGACTAGCGGACTCTACGAGCAGTACTTC
TRBV15	TRBJ1-3	TRBD1	NA	CATSTDRASGNTIYF	TGTGCCACCAGCACGGACAGGGCCTCTGGAAACACCATATATTTT
TRBV6-5	TRBJ1-1	NA	NA	CASSNQGSAEAFF	TGTGCCAGTTCGAATCAGGGGAGCGCTGAAGCTTTCTTT
TRBV6-1	TRBJ2-6	TRBD1	NA	CASSELGQGGSNVLTF	TGTGCCAGCAGTGAATTGGGACAGGGGGGATCCAACGTCCTGACTTTC
TRBV27	TRBJ2-1	NA	once	CASSLVLYNEQFF	TGTGCCAGCAGTTTAGTACTCTACAATGAGCAGTTCTTC
TRBV19	TRBJ1-1	NA	NA	CASSIAGGRAFF	TGTGCCAGTAGTATAGCGGGAGGGCGGGCTTTCTTT
TRBV7-8	TRBJ1-2	NA	NA	CASSYFKGKDGYTF	TGTGCCAGCAGCTACTTTAAGGGGAAGGATGGCTACACCTTC
TRBV5-1	TRBJ2-7	NA	NA	CASSLASGVPYEQYF	TGCGCCAGCAGCTTGGCCTCGGGGGTCCCCTACGAGCAGTACTTC
TRBV27	TRBJ1-3	TRBD1	NA	CASSPWDSSGNTIYF	TGTGCCAGCAGTCCGTGGGACAGCTCTGGAAACACCATATATTTT
TRBV18	TRBJ1-3	TRBD1	few	CASSSMGQDSGNTIYF	TGTGCCAGCTCATCCATGGGACAGGACTCTGGAAACACCATATATTTT
TRBV10-2	TRBJ1-2	NA	NA	CASSQLPGQGGMFYGYTF	TGCGCCAGCAGTCAACTACCGGGCCAAGGGGGAATGTTCTATGGCTACACCTTC
TRBV7-9	TRBJ1-1	NA	NA	CASSWIDRRTEAFF	TGTGCCAGCAGCTGGATCGACAGGCGGACTGAAGCTTTCTTT
TRBV6-1	TRBJ2-1	TRBD2	NA	CDGLAGVSEQFF	TGTGACGGACTAGCGGGAGTAAGTGAGCAGTTCTTC
TRBV7-2	TRBJ1-5	NA	NA	CASSYPDQPQHF	TGTGCCAGCAGCTACCCGGATCAGCCCCAGCATTTT
TRBV4-1	TRBJ2-1	NA	NA	CASSQGASSYNEQFF	TGCGCCAGCAGCCAAGGGGCTAGCAGTTACAATGAGCAGTTCTTC
TRBV4-1	TRBJ2-1	NA	NA	CASTTTTSGNEQFF	TGCGCCAGCACCACGACGACTAGTGGGAATGAGCAGTTCTTC
TRBV10-3	TRBJ2-3	TRBD2	NA	CAISERTSGGSTDTQYF	TGTGCCATCAGTGAGAGGACTAGCGGGGGGAGCACAGATACGCAGTATTTT
TRBV6-5	TRBJ1-2	TRBD1	NA	CASSSTGGGYGYTF	TGTGCCAGCAGTTCGACAGGGGGCGGGTATGGCTACACCTTC
TRBV2	TRBJ1-2	NA	NA	CASSEAGTRGARGYTF	TGTGCCAGCAGTGAAGCCGGGACACGGGGAGCGCGAGGCTACACCTTC
TRBV11-2	TRBJ1-1	NA	NA	CASSPYRASMNTEAFF	TGTGCCAGCAGCCCCTACAGAGCCTCCATGAACACTGAAGCTTTCTTT
TRBV5-4	TRBJ1-1	NA	NA	CASSQTGNTEAFF	TGTGCCAGCAGCCAGACAGGGAACACTGAAGCTTTCTTT
TRBV10-3	TRBJ1-5	NA	NA	CAIRSGNQPQHF	TGTGCCATCAGATCAGGCAATCAGCCCCAGCATTTT
TRBV11-1	TRBJ2-5	TRBD2	NA	CASSLDGASGIRRMETQYF	TGTGCCAGCAGCTTAGATGGGGCCAGCGGGATAAGGCGTATGGAGACCCAGTACTTC
TRBV27	TRBJ1-5	TRBD1	NA	CASSYEGASQPQHF	TGTGCCAGCAGTTATGAGGGGGCTAGTCAGCCCCAGCATTTT